This TCR beta chain derives from a study of blood T cell repertoires in COVID-19. Repertoires were generated with immunoSEQ multiplex PCR, while TCRdb's copy carries only in-frame clones and drops some. The sample has 200,000 or so clones; 75% to 85% are singletons. Trimming took 8 bases from V and 4 from J; bases not matched to a gene: 4. Looked up from germline, CDR1 is SGHNT and CDR2 is YENEEA. CDR3 length equals 12 residues. This clone showed up just a few times. Sequenced: peripheral blood. The source is a middle-aged man who had recovered from COVID-19. The chain is built from TRBV11-3 and TRBJ2-7, with 8 bases matching TRBD2. The CDR3 reads CASEASGYEQYF. DNA for the CDR3: TGTGCCAGCGAGGCTAGCGGGTACGAGCAGTACTTC.